What follows are 29 T cell receptor beta chains derived from one specimen sequenced in a study of T cell responses to AZD1222 COVID-19 vaccine (dated by TCRdb to 2020 to 2023). Explained via the paper, the time point label denotes: about 28 days (+/-7) after the second vaccine dose. The library was made by the immunoSEQ multiplex PCR assay. TCRdb took over this immuneACCESS table, retaining in-frame rearrangements with V and J assigned. Such tables are incomplete; in checked studies, under half of the missing clones stem from an unresolved V gene, and the remainder is unexplained. This sample gives about 120,000 clones in total; more than 65% of them show up just once. The leading ten clones occupy about a quarter of the sample. This material consisted of peripheral blood, taken 28 days after the second AZD1222 dose. These receptors were taken from an adult who received the AZD1222 COVID-19 vaccine.

The DNA for the CDR3 is TGTGCCAGTAGTATGTCCGGAGGAGATGGCTACACCTTC. Protein: CASSMSGGDGYTF. The V call is TRBV19, the J call TRBJ1-2; D unclear. Germline V lookup: CDR1 LNHDA, CDR2 SQIVND (reference sequence). Trimming cost V 3 bases and J 6 bases, with 11 bases left between them. The CDR3 length is 13 residues.

This clone has a count of ten or more. The chain uses TRBV5-4 and TRBJ2-7; no definite D call. This CDR3 comprises 13 residues. V was pared by 0 bases and J by 2 bases, with 6 bases between. Per the germline V gene, CDR1 is SGHNT and CDR2 is YYREEE (reference sequence). The CDR3 sequence is CASSLVGTYEQYF. The CDR3, as DNA: TGTGCCAGCAGCTTGGTCGGTACCTACGAGCAGTACTTC.

This rearrangement joins TRBV5-6 to TRBJ1-2; D gene unclear. The CDR3 contains 13 residues. Germline V gene sequence: CDR1 SGHDT, CDR2 YYEEEE. Trimming removed 0 bases from V and 2 bases from J, with 5 bases in between. The CDR3 sequence: CASSLGPNYGYTF. CDR3 sequence (DNA): TGTGCCAGCAGCTTGGGTCCGAACTATGGCTACACCTTC. Filled out from reference TRBV5-6 and TRBJ1-2, the complete variable domain reads DAGVTQSPTHLIKTRGQQVTLRCSPKSGHDTVSWYQQALGQGPQFIFQYYEEEERQRGNFPDRFSGHQFPNYSSELNVNALLLGDSALYLCASSLGPNYGYTFGSGTRLTVV.

This chain connects TRBV10-3 to TRBJ2-3; D is possibly TRBD2 (7 bases). Between the trimmed V and J ends, which lost 3 bases and 8 bases, there was a span of 12 bases. The germline CDR1 and CDR2 sequences are ENHRY and SYGVKD. CDR3 length equals 13 residues. In DNA form, the CDR3 reads TGTGCCATCAGTGAATCAGGGGAGGGTACGCAGTATTTT. Translated, it gives CAISESGEGTQYF.

V usage is TRBV6-5 and J usage is TRBJ2-7; a weak D match, TRBD1 (6 bases). The CDR3 extends over 13 amino acids. Germline V CDR1 and CDR2: MNHEY, SVGAGI. The V end lost 6 bases, the J end lost 5 bases, and 14 bases lay between the germline ends. CDR3 sequence (DNA): TGTGCCAGCAGCCTTAACAGGGTCCACGAGCAGTACTTC. As protein: CASSLNRVHEQYF.

This clone was seen only once. CDR3 DNA sequence: TGTGCCAGTAGTACCGGGGACAGGAGAGCAACCCAGCATTTT. Protein sequence: CASSTGDRRATQHF. The genes are TRBV19 and TRBJ1-5; 8 nucleotides line up with TRBD1. Germline-derived CDR1 and CDR2 are LNHDA and SQIVND (reference sequence). After removal of 4 bases from V and 11 bases from J, the junction contained 10 bases not matched to a gene. This CDR3 is built from 14 residues.

V is TRBV27 and J is TRBJ1-2, with D unclear. V was shortened by 4 bases and J by 2 bases, with 14 bases between the two germline ends. The CDR3 is 15 amino acids. CDR1 is MNHEY and CDR2 is SMNVEV in the germline V gene (reference sequence). CDR3 sequence (DNA): TGTGCCAGCAGTTCCCATTCCGGGCGGAACTATGGCTACACCTTC. Its translation: CASSSHSGRNYGYTF.

The CDR3 DNA sequence: TGTGCCAGCAGTGAAGCGCGGGGGCTTATGAACACTGAAGCTTTCTTT. It specifies CASSEARGLMNTEAFF. The chain joins TRBV2 to TRBJ1-1, with D maybe TRBD1 (6 bases). V lost 0 bases and J lost 0, with 11 bases in between. Germline assignment: CDR1 SNHLY and CDR2 FYNNEI. This CDR3 is built from 16 residues.

The V gene is TRBV4-2, the J gene TRBJ2-3, with 7 bases lining up with TRBD2. Germline V gives CDR1 LGHNA, CDR2 YNFKEQ. V was pared by 3 bases and J by 2 bases, with 11 bases of the junction left unmatched. This CDR3 is built from 17 residues. CDR3: CASSQAGTGGPTDTQYF. The DNA of the CDR3 is TGTGCCAGCAGCCAGGCTGGAACGGGGGGTCCCACAGATACGCAGTATTTT.

The chain has TRBV27 and TRBJ1-4, with D hard to call. The germline V and J ends were trimmed by 0 bases and 8 bases, with 10 bases remaining between them. The length of the CDR3 is 14 residues. CDR1 is MNHEY and CDR2 is SMNVEV in the germline V gene (reference sequence). As DNA, the CDR3 is TGTGCCAGCAGTTTATCAACCTCCGCGGAAAAACTGTTTTTT. Amino acids: CASSLSTSAEKLFF.

The chain has TRBV6-5 and TRBJ2-7, with 7 positions matching TRBD1. J was trimmed by 2 bases and V by 0 bases; bases with no gene match: 1. The CDR3 covers 14 residues. Per the germline V gene, CDR1 is MNHEY and CDR2 is SVGAGI. CDR3 residues: CASSYSQGAYEQYF. CDR3 DNA sequence: TGTGCCAGCAGTTACTCTCAGGGGGCCTACGAGCAGTACTTC.

The chain uses TRBV19 and TRBJ1-4, with D possibly being TRBD1 (6 bases). CDR1 and CDR2 from the germline V gene are LNHDA and SQIVND (reference sequence). CDR3 length: 14 residues. Trimming removed 7 bases at V and 8 bases at J, with 17 bases between. The CDR3, as DNA: TGTGCCAGTAACCATCCAGGGGAGGGGGAAAAACTGTTTTTT. Encoded protein: CASNHPGEGEKLFF.

Regarding this clone: Other DNA sequences within the sample encode an identical CDR3. The chain recombines TRBV2 with TRBJ1-5, with D hard to call. CDR1 is SNHLY and CDR2 is FYNNEI in the germline V gene. CDR3 size: 12 residues. Trimming left V 8 bases short and J 4 bases short, with 9 bases between. In nucleotides, the CDR3 is TGTGCCAGCGGGCAGCCGAATCAGCCCCAGCATTTT. Residues: CASGQPNQPQHF.

CDR3 sequence reads: CASSLGTGITGELFF. The CDR3 bases are TGCGCCAGCAGCTTGGGAACAGGTATCACCGGGGAGCTGTTTTTT. The chain carries TRBV5-1 and TRBJ2-2; weak D call: TRBD1 (5 bases). This CDR3 is built from 15 residues. The germline CDR1 and CDR2 sequences are SGHRS and YFSETQ. Between the trimmed V and J ends, which lost 0 bases and 4 bases, there was a span of 10 bases. Using reference TRBV5-1 and TRBJ2-2 for the parts outside the CDR3, the full variable domain is KAGVTQTPRYLIKTRGQQVTLSCSPISGHRSVSWYQQTPGQGLQFLFEYFSETQRNKGNFPGRFSGRQFSNSRSEMNVSTLELGDSALYLCASSLGTGITGELFFGEGSRLTVL.

The chain employs TRBV7-6 and TRBJ2-7; 8 nucleotides line up with TRBD1. V lost 8 bases to trimming and J lost 5 bases; unmatched junction nucleotides: 11. The germline gives CDR1 SGHVS, CDR2 FNYEAQ. The CDR3 has 14 amino acids. The CDR3 sequence: CASRAGGLSNEQYF. For the CDR3, the DNA is TGTGCCAGCCGAGCAGGGGGCCTGTCTAACGAGCAGTACTTC. Full variable domain (missing parts from reference TRBV7-6 and TRBJ2-7): GAGVSQSPRYKVTKRGQDVALRCDPISGHVSLYWYRQALGQGPEFLTYFNYEAQQDKSGLPNDRFSAERPEGSISTLTIQRTEQRDSAMYRCASRAGGLSNEQYFGPGTRLTVT.

The V call is TRBV11-3, the J call TRBJ1-1; D is unclear. The germline gives CDR1 SGHNT, CDR2 YENEEA. Between the trimmed V and J ends, which lost 1 base and 3 bases, there was a span of 6 bases. The CDR3 contains 13 residues. Here the CDR3 reads CASSLARYTEAFF. DNA of the CDR3: TGTGCCAGCAGCTTAGCTCGGTACACTGAAGCTTTCTTT.

This chain joins TRBV5-5 and TRBJ1-2; tentatively, D is TRBD1 (5 bases). CDR3 size: 16 residues. V lost 0 bases, J lost 5 bases, and 17 bases lay in between. Germline V CDR1 and CDR2: SGHKS, YYEKEE (reference sequence). DNA of the CDR3: TGTGCCAGCAGCTTGGCCGCCAACTCAGGGATATATGGCTACACCTTC. Translating it yields CASSLAANSGIYGYTF.

The V call is TRBV28, the J call TRBJ1-5; possible D gene TRBD1, 6 bases. The ends were cut back, 4 bases at V and 3 bases at J, with 13 bases in the middle. The CDR3 length is 15 residues. CDR1 is MDHEN and CDR2 is SYDVKM in the germline V gene. CDR3 bases: TGTGCCAGCAGTTGGGAGGGGGAAGACAATCAGCCCCAGCATTTT. It is translated as CASSWEGEDNQPQHF.

The chain couples TRBV9 to TRBJ1-3, with D tentatively TRBD1 (6 bases). This CDR3 has 15 residues. Trimming pared 4 bases from V and 3 bases from J, leaving 14 bases between. From germline, CDR1 is SGDLS and CDR2 YYNGEE. The CDR3 protein is CASSIQAGVGNTIYF. DNA for the CDR3: TGTGCCAGCAGCATCCAGGCAGGGGTTGGAAACACCATATATTTT.

The V call is TRBV9, the J call TRBJ2-6, with D uncertain. From germline, CDR1 is SGDLS and CDR2 YYNGEE. The CDR3 has 15 residues. V gave up 4 bases and J gave up 0 bases, with 8 bases separating them. In DNA, the CDR3 is TGTGCCAGCAGCCAGACCAGCTCTGGGGCCAACGTCCTGACTTTC. The encoded protein is CASSQTSSGANVLTF.

This chain joins TRBV7-3 and TRBJ2-1, with 11 bases lining up with TRBD2. Germline V gives CDR1 SGHTA, CDR2 FQGTGA. The CDR3 covers 16 residues. V was clipped by 5 bases and J by 0 bases; unmatched bases: 3. CDR3 DNA: TGTGCCAGCAGCCGTAGCGGGGGGGCCTCCTACAATGAGCAGTTCTTC. Translation: CASSRSGGASYNEQFF.

V usage is TRBV7-9 and J usage is TRBJ1-2; 9 bases align to TRBD1. J lost 8 bases, V lost 1 base, and 8 bases had no gene match. The CDR3 length is 15 residues. Germline V lookup: CDR1 SEHNR, CDR2 FQNEAQ (reference sequence). The CDR3 region has the DNA TGTGCCAGCAGCTTAGGGGGACAGGGAGCGGAGGGCTACACCTTC. It codes for CASSLGGQGAEGYTF.

This chain connects TRBV7-6 to TRBJ2-3; 8 nucleotides match TRBD2. V dropped 1 base and J dropped 2; count of bases not matched to a gene: 11. CDR3 length: 18 amino acids. Germline V gives CDR1 SGHVS, CDR2 FNYEAQ. The CDR3 nucleotides read TGTGCCAGCAGCTTAGATGGGATGCGGGGGGCCTCCACAGATACGCAGTATTTT. Translation: CASSLDGMRGASTDTQYF.

This clone has more than one count but fewer than ten. The rearrangement links TRBV7-3 to TRBJ2-3, with D perhaps TRBD1 or TRBD2 (7 bases each). V was trimmed by 1 base and J by 2 bases, leaving 16 bases between them. Germline CDR1 SGHTA, CDR2 FQGTGA. CDR3 size: 17 residues. The CDR3 here is CASSLIGGGGLTDTQYF. The CDR3 nucleotides are TGTGCCAGCAGCTTAATTGGGGGAGGGGGCCTCACAGATACGCAGTATTTT.

V and J are TRBV6-2 or TRBV6-3 and TRBJ2-1, with 7 bases lining up with TRBD2. CDR1 MNHEY and CDR2 SVGEGT come from the germline V gene. V was pared by 6 bases and J by 9 bases, with 8 bases of the junction left unmatched. CDR3 length: 13 residues. CDR3 DNA sequence: TGTGCCAGCAGCTCATACTCGGGGGGTGAGCAGTTCTTC. It codes for CASSSYSGGEQFF.

This clone was seen more than once but under ten times. Distinct nucleotide sequences in the sample also encode this CDR3. The rearrangement joins TRBV6-6 to TRBJ1-5, with D maybe TRBD1 (5 bases). From germline, CDR1 is MNHNY and CDR2 SVGAGI (reference sequence). The CDR3 runs to 14 residues. With 2 bases removed from V and 5 bases from J, the gap between germline ends came to 10 bases. The CDR3 region is CASSYPGTDQPQHF. CDR3 coding DNA: TGTGCCAGCAGTTACCCGGGGACTGATCAGCCCCAGCATTTT.

This clone was seen a handful of times. CDR3 loop: CASKGGSGPYEQYF. Here the CDR3 DNA reads TGTGCCAGCAAGGGCGGTAGCGGGCCCTACGAGCAGTACTTC. V is TRBV28 and J is TRBJ2-7; 7 nucleotides match TRBD2. With V trimmed by 7 bases and J by 2 bases, 8 bases remained unmatched. CDR3 size: 14 residues. Germline CDR1 and CDR2: MDHEN and SYDVKM.

This clone was detected only a few times. The rearrangement links TRBV5-1 to TRBJ1-3; perhaps TRBD1 as D (6 bases). Trimming pared 10 bases from V and 7 bases from J, leaving 18 bases between. The CDR3 is made up of 13 amino acids. CDR1 SGHRS and CDR2 YFSETQ come from the germline V gene. CDR3 protein: CAVRDTESNTIYF. In nucleotides, the CDR3 is TGCGCCGTCCGGGACACAGAATCGAACACCATATATTTT.

The V call is TRBV2, the J call TRBJ1-3, with D tentatively TRBD1 (6 bases). The CDR3 sequence is 15 residues long. V was trimmed by 6 bases and J by 4 bases, leaving 16 bases between them. CDR1 is SNHLY, CDR2 FYNNEI, per germline. CDR3 loop: CASSDRSQAGNTIYF. CDR3 nucleotides: TGTGCCAGCAGCGACAGGAGCCAAGCGGGAAACACCATATATTTT. Variable domain in full (rest from reference TRBV2 and TRBJ1-3): EPEVTQTPSHQVTQMGQEVILRCVPISNHLYFYWYRQILGQKVEFLVSFYNNEISEKSEIFDDQFSVERPDGSNFTLKIRSTKLEDSAMYFCASSDRSQAGNTIYFGEGSWLTVV.